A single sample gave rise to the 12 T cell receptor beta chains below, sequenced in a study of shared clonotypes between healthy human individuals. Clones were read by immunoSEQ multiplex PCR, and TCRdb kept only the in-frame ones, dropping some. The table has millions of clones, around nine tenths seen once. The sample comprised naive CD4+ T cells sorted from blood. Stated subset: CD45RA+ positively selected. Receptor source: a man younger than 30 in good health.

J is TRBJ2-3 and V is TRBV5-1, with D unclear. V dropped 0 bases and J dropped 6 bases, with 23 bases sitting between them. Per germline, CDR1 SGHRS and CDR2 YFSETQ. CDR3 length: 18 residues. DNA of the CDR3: TGCGCCAGCAGCTTGGGACTCCTTCGCATCGAGTATTTGGATACGCAGTATTTT. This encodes CASSLGLLRIEYLDTQYF. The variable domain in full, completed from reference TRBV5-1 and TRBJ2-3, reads KAGVTQTPRYLIKTRGQQVTLSCSPISGHRSVSWYQQTPGQGLQFLFEYFSETQRNKGNFPGRFSGRQFSNSRSEMNVSTLELGDSALYLCASSLGLLRIEYLDTQYFGPGTRLTVL.

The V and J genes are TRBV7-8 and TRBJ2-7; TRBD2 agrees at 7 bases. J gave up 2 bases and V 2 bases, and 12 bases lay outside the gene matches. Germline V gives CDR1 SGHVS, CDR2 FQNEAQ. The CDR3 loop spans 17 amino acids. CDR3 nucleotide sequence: TGTGCCAGCAGCTTAATCGGTAGCGGGCTGATGACCTACGAGCAGTACTTC. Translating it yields CASSLIGSGLMTYEQYF.

CDR3: CATTGATNEKLFF. The CDR3 coding sequence is TGTGCCACAACAGGGGCAACTAATGAAAAACTGTTTTTT. The J gene is TRBJ1-4, the V gene TRBV10-3, with 7 nucleotides matching TRBD1. V was clipped by 10 bases and J by 0 bases; unmatched bases: 2. The CDR3 extends over 13 amino acids. Germline CDR1 reads ENHRY; CDR2 reads SYGVKD.

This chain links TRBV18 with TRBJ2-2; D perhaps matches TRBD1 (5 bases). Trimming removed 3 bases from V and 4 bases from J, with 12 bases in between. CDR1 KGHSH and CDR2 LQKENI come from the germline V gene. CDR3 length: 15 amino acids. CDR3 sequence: CASSPREPTTGELFF. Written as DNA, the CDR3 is TGTGCCAGCTCACCCAGGGAACCCACCACCGGGGAGCTGTTTTTT.

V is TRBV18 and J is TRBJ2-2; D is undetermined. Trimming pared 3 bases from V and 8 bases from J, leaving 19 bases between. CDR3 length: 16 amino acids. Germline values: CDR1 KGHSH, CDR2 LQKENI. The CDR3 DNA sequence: TGTGCCAGCTCACCGTCCATGGCTGGTACCGTGGGGGAGCTGTTTTTT. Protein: CASSPSMAGTVGELFF.

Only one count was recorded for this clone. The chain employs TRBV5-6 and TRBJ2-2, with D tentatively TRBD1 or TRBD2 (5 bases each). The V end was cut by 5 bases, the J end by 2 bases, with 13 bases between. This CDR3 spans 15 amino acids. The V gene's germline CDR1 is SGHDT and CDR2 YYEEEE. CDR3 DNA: TGTGCCAGCAGTCCCCGGGGACGAAACACCGGGGAGCTGTTTTTT. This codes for CASSPRGRNTGELFF.

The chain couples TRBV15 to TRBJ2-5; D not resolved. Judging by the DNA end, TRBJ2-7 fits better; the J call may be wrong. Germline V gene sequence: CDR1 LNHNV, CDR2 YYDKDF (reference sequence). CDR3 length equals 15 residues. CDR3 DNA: TGTGCCACCAGCAGAGCCTCCGCGCACGAGGACGAGCAGTACTTC. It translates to CATSRASAHEDEQYF.

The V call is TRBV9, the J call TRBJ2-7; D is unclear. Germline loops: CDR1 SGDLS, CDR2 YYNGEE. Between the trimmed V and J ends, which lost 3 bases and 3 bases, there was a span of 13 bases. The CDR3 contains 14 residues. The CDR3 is CASSENTAGYEQYF. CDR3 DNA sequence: TGTGCCAGCAGCGAAAACACGGCCGGCTACGAGCAGTACTTC.

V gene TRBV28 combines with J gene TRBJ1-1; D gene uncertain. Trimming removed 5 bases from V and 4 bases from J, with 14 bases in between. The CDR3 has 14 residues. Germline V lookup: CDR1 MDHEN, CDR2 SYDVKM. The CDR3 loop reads CASSPPPASTEAFF. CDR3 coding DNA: TGTGCCAGCAGTCCCCCCCCCGCCAGCACTGAAGCTTTCTTT.

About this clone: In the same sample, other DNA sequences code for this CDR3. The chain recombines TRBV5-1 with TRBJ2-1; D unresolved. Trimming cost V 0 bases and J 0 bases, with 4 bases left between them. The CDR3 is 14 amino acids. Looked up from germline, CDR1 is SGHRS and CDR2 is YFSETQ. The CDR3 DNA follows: TGCGCCAGCAGCTTGGACGGCTCCTACAATGAGCAGTTCTTC. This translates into CASSLDGSYNEQFF. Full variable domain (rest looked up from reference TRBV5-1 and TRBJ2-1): KAGVTQTPRYLIKTRGQQVTLSCSPISGHRSVSWYQQTPGQGLQFLFEYFSETQRNKGNFPGRFSGRQFSNSRSEMNVSTLELGDSALYLCASSLDGSYNEQFFGPGTRLTVL.

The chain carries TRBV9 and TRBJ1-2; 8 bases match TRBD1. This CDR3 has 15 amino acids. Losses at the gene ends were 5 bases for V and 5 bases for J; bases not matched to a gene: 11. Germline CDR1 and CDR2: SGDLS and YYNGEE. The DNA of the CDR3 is TGTGCCAGCAGTGTACGGACAGGGTTACAGTATGGCTACACCTTC. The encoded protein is CASSVRTGLQYGYTF. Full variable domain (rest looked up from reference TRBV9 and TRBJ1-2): DSGVTQTPKHLITATGQRVTLRCSPRSGDLSVYWYQQSLDQGLQFLIQYYNGEERAKGNILERFSAQQFPDLHSELNLSSLELGDSALYFCASSVRTGLQYGYTFGSGTRLTVV.

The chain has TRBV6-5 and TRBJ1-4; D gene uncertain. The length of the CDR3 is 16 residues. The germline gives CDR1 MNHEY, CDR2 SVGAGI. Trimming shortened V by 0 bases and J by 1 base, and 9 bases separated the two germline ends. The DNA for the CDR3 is TGTGCCAGCAGTTACTCGACTGGCCGAACTAATGAAAAACTGTTTTTT. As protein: CASSYSTGRTNEKLFF.